A single count supports the clone carrying this TCR beta chain. Its antigen is not identified. The junction had 10 bases not matched to a gene; V was cut back by 3 bases and J by 0 bases. The germline V gene encodes CDR1 MRHNA and CDR2 SNTAGT. The CDR3 runs to 19 residues. This record comes from a study of shared clonotypes between healthy human individuals. Study-wide results and limits: Shared across a few donors were 5% to 6% of the naive CD4 clonotypes.

Repertoires were generated with immunoSEQ multiplex PCR, while TCRdb's copy carries only in-frame clones and drops some. The sample holds 190,000 or so clones, approximately 61% seen once. The V and J genes are TRBV6-4 and TRBJ2-1; 11 bases align to TRBD2. Sequencing was done on a sample of memory CD4+ T cells sorted from blood. The subset is: CD45RA-negative fraction. This TCR was sampled from a man in his thirties or forties in good health. In nucleotides, the CDR3 is TGTGCCAGCAGTGAAAGACTAGCGGGATCTCTCAGCTCCTACAATGAGCAGTTCTTC. Encoded protein: CASSERLAGSLSSYNEQFF.